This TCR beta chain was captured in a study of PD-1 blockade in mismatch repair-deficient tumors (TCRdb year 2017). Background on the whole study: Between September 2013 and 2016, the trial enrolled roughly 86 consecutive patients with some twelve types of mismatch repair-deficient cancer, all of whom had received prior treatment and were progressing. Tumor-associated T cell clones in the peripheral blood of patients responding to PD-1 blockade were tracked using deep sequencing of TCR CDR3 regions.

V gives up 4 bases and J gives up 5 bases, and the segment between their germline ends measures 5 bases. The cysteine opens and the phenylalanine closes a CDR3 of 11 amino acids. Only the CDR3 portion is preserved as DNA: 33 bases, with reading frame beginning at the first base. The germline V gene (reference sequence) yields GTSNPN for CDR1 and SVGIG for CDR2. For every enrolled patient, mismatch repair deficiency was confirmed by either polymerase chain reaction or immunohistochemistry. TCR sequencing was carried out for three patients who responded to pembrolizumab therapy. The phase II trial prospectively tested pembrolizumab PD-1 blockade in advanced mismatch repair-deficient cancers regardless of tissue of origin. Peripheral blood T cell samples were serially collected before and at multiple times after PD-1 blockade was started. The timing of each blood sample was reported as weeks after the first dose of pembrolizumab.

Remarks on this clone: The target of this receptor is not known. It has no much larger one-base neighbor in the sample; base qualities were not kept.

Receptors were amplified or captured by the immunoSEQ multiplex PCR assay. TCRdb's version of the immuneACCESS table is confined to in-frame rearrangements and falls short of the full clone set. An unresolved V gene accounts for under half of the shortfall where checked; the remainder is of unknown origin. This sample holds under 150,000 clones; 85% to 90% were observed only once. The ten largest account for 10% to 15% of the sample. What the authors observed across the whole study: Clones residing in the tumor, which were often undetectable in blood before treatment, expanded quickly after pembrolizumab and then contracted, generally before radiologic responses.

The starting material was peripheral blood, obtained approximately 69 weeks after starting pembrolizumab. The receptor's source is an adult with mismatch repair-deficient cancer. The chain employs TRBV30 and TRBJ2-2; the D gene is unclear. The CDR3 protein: CAWKETGELFF. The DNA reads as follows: TGTGCCTGGAAGGAAACCGGGGAGCTGTTTTTT.